This T cell receptor (beta chain) was identified during a study of CD8+CD57+ T cells in acquired aplastic anemia. Across the whole study: 3.2 ug was the average amount of DNA from sorted CD4+ and CD8+ cells. As sequenced from healthy donors, CD4+ cells averaged around 10 million reads. Study results and caveats: CD8+ Simpson's diversity showed no significant patient-control difference. Patients and controls shared roughly 31 CD8+ CDR3 sequences, highly expressed in patients.

Counting both end residues, the CDR3 totals 9 amino acids. Germline V gene sequence: CDR1 SNHLY, CDR2 FYNNEI. Notes on this clonotype: The target antigen is unknown. It is likely a read error, because the conserved phenylalanine at the end of the CDR3 is missing. The limits of the CDR3 on the DNA are not certain, so only TCRdb's listed CDR3 is given.

CDR3 and TCR beta VDJ profiling relied on a genomic DNA template. TCRdb independently ran MiXCR on the reads; one entry per CDR3 protein. This table has some 200,000 distinct CDR3 sequences, 30% to 40% appearing once. The sequence was collected from a human donor in good health, serving as a control. The V and J genes are TRBV2 and TRBJ1-1; TRBD1, the table's D call, lacks a check against the DNA. The sample comprised sorted CD4+, CD8+, or CD8+CD57+ T cells (not recorded which) from PBMCs. The CDR3 reads CASSEKQGR.